These 25 T cell receptor beta chains share one sample of origin, sequenced in a study of Ad26.COV2.S vaccination and SARS-CoV-2 variants. Treatment of the sample: 19 received Ad26.COV2.S at low or high dose, single or two shots; a few received placebo; per-sample allocation not given. The investigators took samples on day 63 after the first vaccine or placebo injection. Assay used: immunoSEQ multiplex PCR; TCRdb lists only in-frame clones, some missing. The sample lists about 680,000 clones, more than 80% occurring once. The material was peripheral blood, obtained in a trial of Ad26.COV2.S vaccine versus placebo. The receptors shown here come from a person aged 18 to 59 who received the Ad26.COV2.S COVID-19 vaccine or a placebo.

In its sample, this clone was seen a few times. This chain links TRBV15 with TRBJ2-1; D perhaps matches TRBD1 (6 bases). Trimming removed 0 bases at V and 4 bases at J, with 16 bases between. Germline loops: CDR1 LNHNV, CDR2 YYDKDF (reference sequence). The CDR3 loop spans 17 amino acids. This CDR3 reads CATSRDTAGVGYNEQFF. As DNA, the CDR3 is TGTGCCACCAGCAGAGATACGGCAGGGGTAGGGTACAATGAGCAGTTCTTC.

The chain is built from TRBV24-1 and TRBJ2-7, with D uncertain. Trimming pared 5 bases from V and 0 bases from J, leaving 7 bases between. Germline assignment: CDR1 KGHDR and CDR2 SFDVKD. This CDR3 region has 13 residues. In DNA, the CDR3 is TGTGCCACCAGTGCCGACACCTCCTACGAGCAGTACTTC. Its translation: CATSADTSYEQYF.

V gene TRBV18 combines with J gene TRBJ2-7; tentative D call: TRBD1 (5 bases). With 2 bases removed from V and 7 bases from J, the gap between germline ends came to 12 bases. Germline CDR1 KGHSH, CDR2 LQKENI. CDR3 length equals 13 residues. The CDR3 here is CASSPDTGREQYF. Here the CDR3 DNA reads TGTGCCAGCTCACCAGATACAGGCCGGGAGCAGTACTTC.

The genes are TRBV30 and TRBJ1-2; D gene uncertain. V lost 1 base and J lost 2, with 8 bases in between. Germline V gene sequence: CDR1 GTSNPN, CDR2 SVGIG (reference sequence). The CDR3 sequence is 13 residues long. The DNA of the CDR3 is TGTGCCTGGAGTGGCGGGGTGAACTATGGCTACACCTTC. The encoded protein is CAWSGGVNYGYTF.

The chain combines TRBV4-2 with TRBJ1-2; D is undetermined. The V and J ends lost 0 bases and 5 bases respectively, with 22 bases between them. The CDR3 spans 18 residues. Germline V gene data show CDR1 as LGHNA and CDR2 as YNFKEQ. This CDR3 reads CASSQEMVGRQTPYGYTF. CDR3 DNA sequence: TGTGCCAGCAGCCAAGAGATGGTTGGGCGCCAGACCCCTTATGGCTACACCTTC.

This clone has ten or more counts. V and J are TRBV13 and TRBJ2-1; 14 nucleotides match TRBD2. The CDR3 loop spans 16 amino acids. Trimming removed 1 base from V and 8 bases from J; junction bases left unmatched: 4. Germline CDR1 and CDR2: PRHDT and FYEKMQ (reference sequence). CDR3 nucleotides: TGTGCCAGCAGCTTAGACGCGGGACTAGCGGGAGATGAGCAGTTCTTC. This translates into CASSLDAGLAGDEQFF. The full variable domain, in which reference TRBV13 and TRBJ2-1 provide the parts outside the CDR3, is AAGVIQSPRHLIKEKRETATLKCYPIPRHDTVYWYQQGPGQDPQFLISFYEKMQSDKGSIPDRFSAQQFSDYHSELNMSSLELGDSALYFCASSLDAGLAGDEQFFGPGTRLTVL.

The chain carries TRBV5-1 and TRBJ1-2; 7 bases fit TRBD1. Germline V CDR1 and CDR2: SGHRS, YFSETQ. The J segment lost 8 bases and the V segment lost 1 base, leaving 8 bases of the junction unmatched. The CDR3 is made up of 14 amino acids. This chain's CDR3 is CASSLTTGEEGYTF. In DNA, the CDR3 is TGCGCCAGCAGCTTGACTACAGGGGAGGAAGGCTACACCTTC.

This clone showed up just once. The V call is TRBV5-1, the J call TRBJ2-7; perhaps D is TRBD1 or TRBD2 (5 bases each). V was trimmed by 4 bases and J by 1 base, leaving 15 bases between them. Germline assignment: CDR1 SGHRS and CDR2 YFSETQ. CDR3 length: 15 amino acids. CDR3: CASSVTRDGSYEQYF. The CDR3 DNA follows: TGCGCCAGCAGCGTAACCCGGGACGGATCCTACGAGCAGTACTTC.

This clone occurred once. The chain links TRBV30 to TRBJ2-5; TRBD2 might be the D (6 bases). With 2 bases removed from V and 1 base from J, the gap between germline ends came to 8 bases. Germline V gene data show CDR1 as GTSNPN and CDR2 as SVGIG (reference sequence). This CDR3 has 13 residues. The CDR3, as DNA: TGTGCCTGGAGTCGGGACTCCCAAGAGACCCAGTACTTC. Translation gives CAWSRDSQETQYF.

The chain uses TRBV19 and TRBJ2-1, with 9 bases aligning to TRBD2. Unmatched junction bases numbered 6, after V lost 1 base and J lost 8 bases. CDR3 length: 15 residues. Germline V gene sequence: CDR1 LNHDA, CDR2 SQIVND (reference sequence). The CDR3: CASSIGSGSRYEQFF. CDR3 DNA: TGTGCCAGTAGTATAGGTAGCGGGAGTAGGTATGAGCAGTTCTTC.

The chain has TRBV3-1 (or the pseudogene TRBV3-2) and TRBJ2-7, with 7 bases fitting TRBD2. The germline gives CDR1 LGHDT, CDR2 YNNKEL (reference sequence). The V and J ends lost 1 base and 6 bases, in that order; junction bases with no gene match: 6. This CDR3 comprises 14 residues. CDR3 loop: CASSQGGGLGEQYF. CDR3 nucleotide sequence: TGTGCCAGCAGCCAAGGGGGAGGGTTGGGCGAGCAGTACTTC.

The chain joins TRBV12-3 or TRBV12-4 to TRBJ2-7, with 7 bases lining up with TRBD1. Losses at the gene ends were 7 bases for V and 4 bases for J; bases not matched to a gene: 4. The CDR3 length is 12 residues. This CDR3 reads CASTAQGYEQYF. CDR3 nucleotide sequence: TGTGCCAGCACCGCACAGGGGTACGAGCAGTACTTC.

This chain connects TRBV12-3 or TRBV12-4 to TRBJ2-6; D is undetermined. The germline V and J ends were trimmed by 9 bases and 1 base, with 7 bases remaining between them. CDR3 length: 13 residues. CDR3 bases: TGTGCCAGTCAGCCTTCTGGGGCCAACGTCCTGACTTTC. It specifies CASQPSGANVLTF.

This clone was picked up one time. This chain uses TRBV30 with TRBJ1-1; TRBD1 is a possible D gene (5 bases). The germline gives CDR1 GTSNPN, CDR2 SVGIG (reference sequence). The ends were cut back, 4 bases at V and 0 bases at J, with 24 bases in the middle. CDR3 length equals 18 residues. The CDR3 is CAWMGRALIPDMNTEAFF. The CDR3 coding sequence is TGTGCCTGGATGGGGCGAGCCCTAATTCCGGACATGAACACTGAAGCTTTCTTT. Full variable domain (outside the CDR3, taken from reference TRBV30 and TRBJ1-1): SQTIHQWPATLVQPVGSPLSLECTVEGTSNPNLYWYRQAAGRGLQLLFYSVGIGQISSEVPQNLSASRPQDRQFILSSKKLLLSDSGFYLCAWMGRALIPDMNTEAFFGQGTRLTVV.

This clone appeared a few times. The chain uses TRBV19 and TRBJ1-2; D remains ambiguous. Germline V CDR1 and CDR2: LNHDA, SQIVND (reference sequence). The CDR3 length is 15 residues. V lost 7 bases and J lost 0, with 15 bases in between. CDR3 in amino acids: CASKEIGIANYGYTF. For the CDR3, the DNA is TGTGCCAGTAAGGAGATCGGGATAGCTAACTATGGCTACACCTTC.

The rearrangement links TRBV5-1 to TRBJ2-2, with D possibly being TRBD1 or TRBD2 (5 bases each). Trimming took 2 bases from V and 3 from J, leaving 14 bases between them. The germline V gene encodes CDR1 SGHRS and CDR2 YFSETQ. The CDR3 is made up of 16 amino acids. CDR3 nucleotide sequence: TGCGCCAGCAGCTTTTCACTTCCGGGGCACACCGGGGAGCTGTTTTTT. Its protein is CASSFSLPGHTGELFF. Full variable domain (rest looked up from reference TRBV5-1 and TRBJ2-2): KAGVTQTPRYLIKTRGQQVTLSCSPISGHRSVSWYQQTPGQGLQFLFEYFSETQRNKGNFPGRFSGRQFSNSRSEMNVSTLELGDSALYLCASSFSLPGHTGELFFGEGSRLTVL.

The V gene is TRBV30, the J gene TRBJ2-5; 8 bases map to TRBD2. J gave up 5 bases and V 5 bases, and 4 bases lay outside the gene matches. Per germline, CDR1 GTSNPN and CDR2 SVGIG (reference sequence). The CDR3 length is 12 residues. The CDR3 DNA is TGTGCCTGGGCGGGAGGCGGCGAGACCCAGTACTTC. This codes for CAWAGGGETQYF.

This clone was picked up a small number of times. The rearrangement joins TRBV27 to TRBJ1-5; TRBD1 aligns across 7 bases. Per germline, CDR1 MNHEY and CDR2 SMNVEV (reference sequence). V was clipped by 3 bases and J by 2 bases; unmatched bases: 4. There are 15 residues in the CDR3. CDR3 DNA sequence: TGTGCCAGCAGTTTCGGTCAGGGGGGCAATCAGCCCCAGCATTTT. Its protein product is CASSFGQGGNQPQHF.

This rearrangement joins TRBV24-1 to TRBJ1-5, with D possibly TRBD1 on 5 matching bases. There are 12 residues in the CDR3. V was pared by 6 bases and J by 7 bases, with 9 bases between. Germline V CDR1 and CDR2: KGHDR, SFDVKD. Here the CDR3 DNA reads TGTGCCACCAGTATACAGGACCAGCCCCAGCATTTT. Translation: CATSIQDQPQHF.

This clone appeared once. The chain uses TRBV6-5 and TRBJ2-5, with a possible D match to TRBD2 (5 bases). Trimming left V 4 bases short and J 0 bases short, with 12 bases between. From germline, CDR1 is MNHEY and CDR2 SVGAGI. CDR3 length: 15 amino acids. The CDR3 DNA sequence: TGTGCCAGCAGTTTTGGACTCTCTTACCAAGAGACCCAGTACTTC. Its protein product is CASSFGLSYQETQYF.

The V and J genes are TRBV2 and TRBJ2-7; 13 bases fit TRBD2. The CDR3 is 15 residues long. V shed 2 bases and J 5 bases; nucleotides not matched to a gene: 3. Per germline, CDR1 SNHLY and CDR2 FYNNEI. In DNA, the CDR3 is TGTGCCAGCAGTGAAAGGGGGACTAGCGGGAACGAGCAGTACTTC. This translates into CASSERGTSGNEQYF.

The chain employs TRBV4-3 and TRBJ2-3; D ambiguous. V lost 0 bases, J lost 7 bases, and 8 bases lay in between. Germline loops: CDR1 LGHNA, CDR2 YSLEER. The CDR3 spans 13 residues. In DNA, the CDR3 is TGCGCCAGCAGCCAAGAGTGGCATAATACGCAGTATTTT. Amino acid sequence: CASSQEWHNTQYF.

The chain recombines TRBV19 with TRBJ1-1; D is possibly TRBD1 (5 bases). The CDR3 consists of 14 residues. Germline loops: CDR1 LNHDA, CDR2 SQIVND (reference sequence). V was clipped by 6 bases and J by 1 base, with 12 bases between them. CDR3 DNA sequence: TGTGCCAGTAGAACGGGACCGGGGAACACTGAAGCTTTCTTT. It is translated as CASRTGPGNTEAFF.

CDR3: CASSLMPSSEQYF. Here the CDR3 DNA reads TGTGCCAGCAGTTTGATGCCTAGTTCCGAGCAGTACTTC. The chain employs TRBV12-3 or TRBV12-4 and TRBJ2-7; no clear D. Trimming pared 3 bases from V and 6 bases from J, leaving 12 bases between. This CDR3 spans 13 amino acids.

V and J are TRBV11-2 and TRBJ2-7; weak D call: TRBD2 (6 bases). Germline assignment: CDR1 SGHAT and CDR2 FQNNGV. V was clipped by 7 bases and J by 1 base, with 14 bases between them. The length of the CDR3 is 14 residues. CDR3 in amino acids: CASTMGGLSYEQYF. The CDR3 DNA sequence: TGTGCCAGCACCATGGGGGGTCTATCCTACGAGCAGTACTTC.